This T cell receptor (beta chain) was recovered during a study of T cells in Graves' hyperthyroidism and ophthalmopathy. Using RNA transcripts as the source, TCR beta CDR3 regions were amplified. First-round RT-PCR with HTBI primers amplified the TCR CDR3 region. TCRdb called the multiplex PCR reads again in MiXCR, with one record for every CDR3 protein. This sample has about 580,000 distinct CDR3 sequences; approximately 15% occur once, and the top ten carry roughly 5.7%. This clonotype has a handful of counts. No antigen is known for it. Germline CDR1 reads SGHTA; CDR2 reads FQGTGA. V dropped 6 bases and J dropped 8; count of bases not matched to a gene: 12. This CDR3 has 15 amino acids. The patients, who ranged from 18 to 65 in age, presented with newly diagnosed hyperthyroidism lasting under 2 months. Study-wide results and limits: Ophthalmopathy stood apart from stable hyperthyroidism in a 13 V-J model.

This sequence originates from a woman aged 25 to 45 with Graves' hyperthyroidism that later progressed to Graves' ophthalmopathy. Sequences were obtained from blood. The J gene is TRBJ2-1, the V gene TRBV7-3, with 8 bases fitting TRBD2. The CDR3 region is CASSPVGLVGDEQFF. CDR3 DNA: TGTGCCAGCAGTCCTGTGGGACTAGTCGGGGATGAGCAGTTCTTC. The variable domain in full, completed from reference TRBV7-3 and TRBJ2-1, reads GAGVSQTPSNKVTEKGKYVELRCDPISGHTALYWYRQSLGQGPEFLIYFQGTGAADDSGLPNDRFFAVRPEGSVSTLKIQRTERGDSAVYLCASSPVGLVGDEQFFGPGTRLTVL.